Each of the 9 T cell receptor beta chains below was sequenced from the same sample in a study of vaccination effects on CD4 cells after COVID-19. Using viral peptide pools, the ViraFEST assay grew out antigen-specific CD4+ T cells prior to sequencing. Cells that had been cultured for 10 days were the source of isolated CD4+ T cells. This individual tested PCR-positive for SARS-CoV-2 infection between March and December 2020. Profiled with immunoSEQ multiplex PCR; TCRdb holds only in-frame clones, not every one. The sample shows tens of thousands of clones, approximately 76% of them seen only once. For these receptors, no antigen is known. This specimen was CD4+ T cells from PBMCs cultured with SARS-CoV-2 spike peptides, taken before COVID-19 vaccination. These receptors all stem from a human donor who had a prior SARS-CoV-2 infection.

The chain joins TRBV2 to TRBJ2-1; D might be TRBD1 (5 bases). From germline, CDR1 is SNHLY and CDR2 FYNNEI. The V end was cut by 7 bases, the J end by 2 bases, with 12 bases between. The CDR3 runs 14 residues. The CDR3 nucleotides are TGTGCCAGCACCCCCCAGGGTGCCTACAATGAGCAGTTCTTC. Translation gives CASTPQGAYNEQFF.

The V and J genes are TRBV9 and TRBJ2-3; D is possibly TRBD1 or TRBD2 (5 bases each). Trimming took 3 bases from V and 2 from J, leaving 7 bases between them. This CDR3 contains 13 residues. Germline V gene sequence: CDR1 SGDLS, CDR2 YYNGEE. CDR3 amino acids: CASSAGATDTQYF. In DNA, the CDR3 is TGTGCCAGCAGCGCCGGGGCCACAGATACGCAGTATTTT. Filled out from reference TRBV9 and TRBJ2-3, the complete variable domain reads DSGVTQTPKHLITATGQRVTLRCSPRSGDLSVYWYQQSLDQGLQFLIQYYNGEERAKGNILERFSAQQFPDLHSELNLSSLELGDSALYFCASSAGATDTQYFGPGTRLTVL.

The rearrangement uses TRBV29-1 and TRBJ2-7, with D maybe TRBD1 (5 bases). CDR3 length: 12 residues. Germline assignment: CDR1 SQVTM and CDR2 ANQGSEA. Trimming removed 6 bases from V and 11 bases from J, with 20 bases in between. CDR3 loop: CSVLNSSRVEYF. Here the CDR3 DNA reads TGCAGCGTACTAAACTCGAGCAGGGTTGAGTACTTC.

In nucleotides, the CDR3 is TGTGCCAGCAGCTTGGCTGCAGGGGGGGGGACCGGGGAGCTGTTTTTT. It codes for CASSLAAGGGTGELFF. The chain employs TRBV5-4 and TRBJ2-2, with D perhaps matching TRBD1 or TRBD2 (7 bases each). Germline V CDR1 and CDR2: SGHNT, YYREEE (reference sequence). Trimming pared 0 bases from V and 5 bases from J, leaving 14 bases between. The CDR3 runs to 16 residues.

The chain uses TRBV18 and TRBJ2-7, with D perhaps matching TRBD2 (6 bases). The CDR3 contains 13 residues. The germline V and J ends were trimmed by 0 bases and 6 bases, with 9 bases remaining between them. The germline V gene encodes CDR1 KGHSH and CDR2 LQKENI. In DNA form, the CDR3 reads TGTGCCAGCTCACCACCGGCGGGGAGCGAGCAGTACTTC. Its translation: CASSPPAGSEQYF.

The chain combines TRBV12-3 or TRBV12-4 with TRBJ1-2; D is undetermined. CDR3 length: 13 amino acids. With 0 bases removed from V and 7 bases from J, the gap between germline ends came to 9 bases. CDR3 sequence reads: CASSLAVVSGYTF. The DNA for the CDR3 is TGTGCCAGCAGTTTAGCGGTAGTTTCTGGCTACACCTTC.

V and J are TRBV10-3 and TRBJ1-5; 7 bases align to TRBD1. The V segment lost 7 bases and the J segment 4 bases; nucleotides outside the gene matches: 10. The CDR3 is made up of 15 amino acids. The V gene's germline CDR1 is ENHRY and CDR2 SYGVKD. The CDR3 nucleotides are TGTGCCATCAACACAGGGGACAGAGATAATCAGCCCCAGCATTTT. It encodes CAINTGDRDNQPQHF.

This chain uses TRBV18 with TRBJ2-7, with 10 bases matching TRBD1. This CDR3 is 14 amino acids long. The trim removed 5 bases at V and 2 bases at J, leaving 3 bases unmatched. The germline gives CDR1 KGHSH, CDR2 LQKENI. The chain's CDR3 is CASSAGTGAYEQYF. The CDR3 DNA reads as TGTGCCAGCTCAGCCGGGACAGGGGCCTACGAGCAGTACTTC.

V usage is TRBV4-1 and J usage is TRBJ2-4; D perhaps matches TRBD1 (6 bases). V lost 3 bases to trimming and J lost 6 bases, with 18 bases between them. The CDR3 has 16 residues. Germline V gene sequence: CDR1 MGHRA, CDR2 YSYEKL. CDR3 sequence: CASSQGRGGKGNIQYF. The CDR3 bases are TGCGCCAGCAGCCAGGGTAGAGGGGGAAAGGGAAACATTCAGTACTTC.